This T cell receptor (beta chain) derives from a study of radiotherapy plus CTLA-4 blockade in lung cancer (dated 2018 in TCRdb). In the study overall: Among enrolled patients, 15% to 20% had an objective response and 30% to 35% reached disease control.

The library relied on the immunoSEQ multiplex PCR assay. TCRdb re-hosts the immuneACCESS table, in-frame sequences only. Its copies lack some clones; in the studies checked, an unresolved V gene accounts for under half of them, and the cause for the rest is not known. The sample table lists about 50,000 clones, roughly 85% of them with a count of one. The ten largest clones take up about 27% of the sample. Focal radiation therapy combined with CTLA-4 blockade (ipilimumab) was tested in patients with chemo-refractory metastatic non-small-cell lung cancer. Results the study describes overall, beyond this receptor: After treatment with radiotherapy and ipilimumab, TCR clones that originated in tumors expanded in peripheral blood. The strongest predictors of response were reported to be early dynamic shifts in blood T cell clones along with a rise in serum interferon-beta following radiation.

CDR3 length: 15 amino acids, cysteine to phenylalanine. CDR3 DNA is the only sequence kept; it has 45 bases, read in frame from the first base. V trim: 2 bases; J trim: 7 bases; unmatched bases: 7. The germline V gene yields ENHRY for CDR1 and SYGVKD for CDR2. As for this clone: The antigen this receptor binds is unknown. No much larger clone exists at a distance of one base, and base qualities are not known.

The V gene is TRBV10-3 and the J gene is TRBJ2-7; 11 nucleotides in the junction match TRBD2. The sample in question was peripheral blood, obtained from a patient treated with radiotherapy plus ipilimumab. The receptor comes from a human donor with non-small cell lung cancer whose response to radiotherapy plus ipilimumab could not be evaluated. The DNA is as follows: TGTGCCATCAGTGAGGTAGCGGGAGGGCCAGGGGAGCAGTACTTC. Its product reads: CAISEVAGGPGEQYF.